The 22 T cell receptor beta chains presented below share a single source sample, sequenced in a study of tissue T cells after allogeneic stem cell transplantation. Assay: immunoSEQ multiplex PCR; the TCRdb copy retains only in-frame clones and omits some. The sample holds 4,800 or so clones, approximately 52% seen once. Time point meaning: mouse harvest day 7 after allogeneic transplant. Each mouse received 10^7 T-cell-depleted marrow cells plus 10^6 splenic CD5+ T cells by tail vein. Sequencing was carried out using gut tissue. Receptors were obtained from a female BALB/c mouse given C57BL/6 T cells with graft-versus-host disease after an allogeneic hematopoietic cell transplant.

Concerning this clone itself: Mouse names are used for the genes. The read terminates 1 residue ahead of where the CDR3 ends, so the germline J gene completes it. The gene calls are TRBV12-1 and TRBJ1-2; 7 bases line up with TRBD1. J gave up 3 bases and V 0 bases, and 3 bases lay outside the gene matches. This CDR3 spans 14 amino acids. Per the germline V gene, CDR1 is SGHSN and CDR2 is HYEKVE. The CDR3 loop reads CASSLEQGYSDYTF. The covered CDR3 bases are TGTGCCAGCTCTCTCGAACAGGGGTACTCCGACTACACC. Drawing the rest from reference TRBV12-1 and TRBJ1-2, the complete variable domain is DSGVVQSPRHIIKEKGGRSVLTCIPISGHSNVVWYQQTLGKELKFLIQHYEKVERDKGFLPSRFSVQQFDDYHSEMNMSALELEDSAMYFCASSLEQGYSDYTFGSGTRLLVI.

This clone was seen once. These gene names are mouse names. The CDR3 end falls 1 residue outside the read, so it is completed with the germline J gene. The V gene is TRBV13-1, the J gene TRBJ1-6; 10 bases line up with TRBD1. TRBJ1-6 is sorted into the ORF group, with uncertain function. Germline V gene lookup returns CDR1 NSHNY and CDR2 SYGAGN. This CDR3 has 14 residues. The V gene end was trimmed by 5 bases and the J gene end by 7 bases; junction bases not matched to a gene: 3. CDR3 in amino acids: CASRQTGGNSPLYF. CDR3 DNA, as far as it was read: TGTGCCAGCAGACAGACAGGGGGCAATTCGCCCCTCTAC.

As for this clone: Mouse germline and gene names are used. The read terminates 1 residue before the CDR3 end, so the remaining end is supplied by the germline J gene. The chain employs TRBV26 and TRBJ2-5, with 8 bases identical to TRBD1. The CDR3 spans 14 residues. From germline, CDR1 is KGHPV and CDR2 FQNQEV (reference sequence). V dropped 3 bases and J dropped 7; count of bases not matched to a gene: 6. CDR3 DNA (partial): TGTGCCAGCAGTCTTCCAGGGGGCGCGAACACCCAGTAC. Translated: CASSLPGGANTQY. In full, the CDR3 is CASSLPGGANTQYF.

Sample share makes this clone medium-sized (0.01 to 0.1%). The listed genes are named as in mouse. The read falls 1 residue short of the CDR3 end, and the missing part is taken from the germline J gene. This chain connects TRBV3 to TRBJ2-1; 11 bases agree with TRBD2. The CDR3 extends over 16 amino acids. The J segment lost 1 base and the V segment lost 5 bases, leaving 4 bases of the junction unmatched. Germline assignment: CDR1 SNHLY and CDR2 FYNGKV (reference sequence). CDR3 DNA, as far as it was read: TGTGCCAGCAGCCTCTACTGGGGGGGCAACTATGCTGAGCAGTTC. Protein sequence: CASSLYWGGNYAEQF. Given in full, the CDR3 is CASSLYWGGNYAEQFF.

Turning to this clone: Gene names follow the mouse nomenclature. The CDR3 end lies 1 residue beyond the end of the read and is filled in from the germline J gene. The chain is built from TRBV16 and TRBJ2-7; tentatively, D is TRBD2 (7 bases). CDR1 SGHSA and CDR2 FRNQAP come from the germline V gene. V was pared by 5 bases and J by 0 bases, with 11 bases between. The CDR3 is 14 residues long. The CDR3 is CASSLGGGSYEQYF. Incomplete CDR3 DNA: TGTGCAAGCAGCCTAGGGGGGGGCTCCTATGAACAGTAC.

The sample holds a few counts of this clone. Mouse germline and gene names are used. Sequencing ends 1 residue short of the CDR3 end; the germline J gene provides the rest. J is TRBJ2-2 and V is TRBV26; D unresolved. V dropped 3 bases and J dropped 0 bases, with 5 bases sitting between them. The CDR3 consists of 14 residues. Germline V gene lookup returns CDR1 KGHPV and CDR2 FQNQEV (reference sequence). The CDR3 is CASSLTPNTGQLYF. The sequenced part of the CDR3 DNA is TGTGCCAGCAGTCTAACACCAAACACCGGGCAGCTCTAC.

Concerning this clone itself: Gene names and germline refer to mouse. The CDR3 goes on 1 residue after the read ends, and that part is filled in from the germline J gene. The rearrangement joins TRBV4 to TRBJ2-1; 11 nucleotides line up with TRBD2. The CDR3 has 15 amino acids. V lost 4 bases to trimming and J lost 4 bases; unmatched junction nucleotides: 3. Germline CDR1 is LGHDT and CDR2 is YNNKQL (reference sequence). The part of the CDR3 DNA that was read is TGTGCCAGCAGCTTCGACTGGGGGGGGTATGCTGAGCAGTTC. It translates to CASSFDWGGYAEQF. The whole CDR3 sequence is CASSFDWGGYAEQFF. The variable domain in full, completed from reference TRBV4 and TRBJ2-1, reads ETAVFQTPNYHVTQVGNEVSFNCKQTLGHDTMYWYKQDSKKLLKIMFSYNNKQLIVNETVPRRFSPQSSDKAHLNLRIKSVEPEDSAVYLCASSFDWGGYAEQFFGPGTRLTVL.

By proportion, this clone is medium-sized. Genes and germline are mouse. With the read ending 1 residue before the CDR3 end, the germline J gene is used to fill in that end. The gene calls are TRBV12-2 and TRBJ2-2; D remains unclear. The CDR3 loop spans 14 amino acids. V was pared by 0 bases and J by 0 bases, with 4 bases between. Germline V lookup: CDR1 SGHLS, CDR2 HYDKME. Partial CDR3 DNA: TGTGCCAGCTCTCTCCATGCAAACACCGGGCAGCTCTAC. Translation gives CASSLHANTGQLY. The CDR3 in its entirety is CASSLHANTGQLYF. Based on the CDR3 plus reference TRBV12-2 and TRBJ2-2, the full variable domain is NSGVVQSPRYIIKGKGERSILKCIPISGHLSVAWYQQTQGQELKFFIQHYDKMERDKGNLPSRFSVQQFDDYHSEMNMSALELEDSAVYFCASSLHANTGQLYFGEGSKLTVL.

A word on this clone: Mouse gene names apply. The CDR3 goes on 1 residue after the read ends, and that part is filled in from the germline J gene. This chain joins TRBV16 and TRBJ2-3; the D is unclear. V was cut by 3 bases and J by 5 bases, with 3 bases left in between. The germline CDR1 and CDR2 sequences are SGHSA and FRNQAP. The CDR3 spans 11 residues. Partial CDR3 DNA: TGTGCAAGCAGCTTGGGAGAAACGCTGTAT. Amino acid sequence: CASSLGETLY. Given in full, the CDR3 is CASSLGETLYF.

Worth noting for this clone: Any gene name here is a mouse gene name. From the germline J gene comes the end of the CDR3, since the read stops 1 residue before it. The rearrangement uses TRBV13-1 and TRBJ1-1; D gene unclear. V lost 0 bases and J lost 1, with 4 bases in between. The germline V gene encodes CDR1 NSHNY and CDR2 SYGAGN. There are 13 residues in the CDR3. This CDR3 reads CASSDGVNTEVFF. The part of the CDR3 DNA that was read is TGTGCCAGCAGTGATGGGGTAAACACAGAAGTCTTC.

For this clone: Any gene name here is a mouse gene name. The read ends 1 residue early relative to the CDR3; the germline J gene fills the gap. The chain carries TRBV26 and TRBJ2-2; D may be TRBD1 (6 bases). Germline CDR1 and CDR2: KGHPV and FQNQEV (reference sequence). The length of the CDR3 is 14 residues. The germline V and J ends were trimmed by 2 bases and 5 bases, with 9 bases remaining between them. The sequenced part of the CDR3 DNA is TGTGCCAGCAGTCTGCCAGGGGATACCGGGCAGCTCTAC. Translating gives CASSLPGDTGQLY. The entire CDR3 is CASSLPGDTGQLYF.

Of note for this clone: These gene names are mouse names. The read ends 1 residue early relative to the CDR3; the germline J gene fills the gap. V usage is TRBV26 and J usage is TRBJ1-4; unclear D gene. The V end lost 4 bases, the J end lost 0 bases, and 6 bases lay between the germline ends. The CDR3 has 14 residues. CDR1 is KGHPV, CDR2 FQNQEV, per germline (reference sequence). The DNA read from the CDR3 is TGTGCCAGCAGTCCATATCTTTCCAACGAAAGATTATTT. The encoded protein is CASSPYLSNERLF. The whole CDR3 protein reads CASSPYLSNERLFF. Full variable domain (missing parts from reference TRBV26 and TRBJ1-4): NSKVIQTPRYLVKGQGQKAKMRCIPEKGHPVVFWYQQNKNNEFKFLINFQNQEVLQQIDMTEKRFSAECPSNSPCSLEIQSSEAGDSALYLCASSPYLSNERLFFGHGTKLSVL.

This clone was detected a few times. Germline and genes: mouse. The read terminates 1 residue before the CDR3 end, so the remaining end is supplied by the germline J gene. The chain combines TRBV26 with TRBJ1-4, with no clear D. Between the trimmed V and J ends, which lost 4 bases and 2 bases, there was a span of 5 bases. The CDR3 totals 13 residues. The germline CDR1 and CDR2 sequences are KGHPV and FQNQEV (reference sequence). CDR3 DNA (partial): TGTGCCAGCAGTCGTCAGTCCAACGAAAGATTATTT. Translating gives CASSRQSNERLF. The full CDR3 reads CASSRQSNERLFF. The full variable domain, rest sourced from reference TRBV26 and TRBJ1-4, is NSKVIQTPRYLVKGQGQKAKMRCIPEKGHPVVFWYQQNKNNEFKFLINFQNQEVLQQIDMTEKRFSAECPSNSPCSLEIQSSEAGDSALYLCASSRQSNERLFFGHGTKLSVL.

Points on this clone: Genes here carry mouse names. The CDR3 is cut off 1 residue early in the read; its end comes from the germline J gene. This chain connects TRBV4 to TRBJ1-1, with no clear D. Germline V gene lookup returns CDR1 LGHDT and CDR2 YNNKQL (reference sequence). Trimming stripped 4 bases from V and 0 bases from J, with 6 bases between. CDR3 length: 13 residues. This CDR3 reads CASSLTTNTEVFF. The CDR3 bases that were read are TGTGCCAGCAGCTTGACAACAAACACAGAAGTCTTC. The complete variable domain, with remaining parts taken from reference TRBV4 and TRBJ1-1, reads ETAVFQTPNYHVTQVGNEVSFNCKQTLGHDTMYWYKQDSKKLLKIMFSYNNKQLIVNETVPRRFSPQSSDKAHLNLRIKSVEPEDSAVYLCASSLTTNTEVFFGKGTRLTVV.

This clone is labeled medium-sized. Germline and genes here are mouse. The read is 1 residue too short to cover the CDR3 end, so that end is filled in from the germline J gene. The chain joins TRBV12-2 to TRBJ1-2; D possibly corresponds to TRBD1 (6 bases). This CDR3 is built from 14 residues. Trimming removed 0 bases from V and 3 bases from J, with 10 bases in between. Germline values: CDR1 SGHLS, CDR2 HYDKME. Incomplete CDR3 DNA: TGTGCCAGCTCTCTCACAGGGAAAGACTCCGACTACACC. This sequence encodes CASSLTGKDSDYT. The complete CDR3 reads CASSLTGKDSDYTF.

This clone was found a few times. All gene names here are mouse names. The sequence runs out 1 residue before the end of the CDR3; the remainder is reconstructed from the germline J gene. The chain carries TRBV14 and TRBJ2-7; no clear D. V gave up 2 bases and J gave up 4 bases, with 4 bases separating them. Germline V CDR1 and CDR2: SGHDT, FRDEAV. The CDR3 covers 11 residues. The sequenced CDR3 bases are TGTGCCAGCAGTTTTCAGTATGAACAGTAC. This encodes CASSFQYEQY. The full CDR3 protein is CASSFQYEQYF.

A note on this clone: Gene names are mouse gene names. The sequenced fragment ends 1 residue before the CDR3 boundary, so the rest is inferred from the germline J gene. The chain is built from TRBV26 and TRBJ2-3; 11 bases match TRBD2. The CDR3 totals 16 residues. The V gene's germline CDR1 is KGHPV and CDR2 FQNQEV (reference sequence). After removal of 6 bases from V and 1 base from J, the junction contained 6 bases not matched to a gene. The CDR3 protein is CASSPGLGGGAETLYF. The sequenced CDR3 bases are TGTGCCAGCAGCCCTGGACTGGGGGGTGGTGCAGAAACGCTGTAT.

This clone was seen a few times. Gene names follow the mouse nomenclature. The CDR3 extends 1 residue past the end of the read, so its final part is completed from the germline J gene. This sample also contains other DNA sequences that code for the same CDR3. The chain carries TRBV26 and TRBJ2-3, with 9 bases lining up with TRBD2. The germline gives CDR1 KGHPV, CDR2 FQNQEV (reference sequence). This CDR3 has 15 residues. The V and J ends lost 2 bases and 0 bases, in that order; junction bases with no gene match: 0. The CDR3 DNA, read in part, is TGTGCCAGCAGTCTGGGACTGGGGAGTGCAGAAACGCTGTAT. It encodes CASSLGLGSAETLY. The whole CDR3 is CASSLGLGSAETLYF.

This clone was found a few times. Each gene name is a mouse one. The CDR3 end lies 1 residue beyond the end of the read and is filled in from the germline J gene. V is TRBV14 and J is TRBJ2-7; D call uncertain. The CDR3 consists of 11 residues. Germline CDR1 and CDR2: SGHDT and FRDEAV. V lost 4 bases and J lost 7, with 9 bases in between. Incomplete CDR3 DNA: TGTGCCAGCAGTAAAGGGTGGGAACAGTAC. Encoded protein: CASSKGWEQY. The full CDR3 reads CASSKGWEQYF.

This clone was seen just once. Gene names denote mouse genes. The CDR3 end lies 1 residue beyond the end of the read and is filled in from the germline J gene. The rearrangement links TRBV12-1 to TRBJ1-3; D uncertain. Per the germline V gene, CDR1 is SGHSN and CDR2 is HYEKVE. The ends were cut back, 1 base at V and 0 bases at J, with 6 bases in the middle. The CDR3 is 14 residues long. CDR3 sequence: CASSLDNSGNTLYF. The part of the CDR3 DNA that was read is TGTGCCAGCTCTCTGGATAATTCTGGAAATACGCTCTAT. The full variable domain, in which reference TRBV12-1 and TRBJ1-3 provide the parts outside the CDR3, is DSGVVQSPRHIIKEKGGRSVLTCIPISGHSNVVWYQQTLGKELKFLIQHYEKVERDKGFLPSRFSVQQFDDYHSEMNMSALELEDSAMYFCASSLDNSGNTLYFGEGSRLIVV.

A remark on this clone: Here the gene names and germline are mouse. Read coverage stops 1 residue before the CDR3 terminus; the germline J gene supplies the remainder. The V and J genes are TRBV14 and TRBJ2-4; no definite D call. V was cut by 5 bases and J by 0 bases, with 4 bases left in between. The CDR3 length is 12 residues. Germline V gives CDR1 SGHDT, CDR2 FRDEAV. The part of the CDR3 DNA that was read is TGTGCCAGCAGCCATAGTCAAAACACCTTGTAC. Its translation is CASSHSQNTLY. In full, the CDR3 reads CASSHSQNTLYF.

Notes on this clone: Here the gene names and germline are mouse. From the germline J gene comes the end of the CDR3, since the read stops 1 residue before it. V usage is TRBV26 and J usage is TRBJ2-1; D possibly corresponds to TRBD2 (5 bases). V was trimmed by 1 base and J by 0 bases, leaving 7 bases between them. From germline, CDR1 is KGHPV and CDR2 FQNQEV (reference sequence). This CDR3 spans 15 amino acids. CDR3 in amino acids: CASSLLGYNYAEQFF. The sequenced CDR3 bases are TGTGCCAGCAGTCTGTTGGGGTATAACTATGCTGAGCAGTTC.